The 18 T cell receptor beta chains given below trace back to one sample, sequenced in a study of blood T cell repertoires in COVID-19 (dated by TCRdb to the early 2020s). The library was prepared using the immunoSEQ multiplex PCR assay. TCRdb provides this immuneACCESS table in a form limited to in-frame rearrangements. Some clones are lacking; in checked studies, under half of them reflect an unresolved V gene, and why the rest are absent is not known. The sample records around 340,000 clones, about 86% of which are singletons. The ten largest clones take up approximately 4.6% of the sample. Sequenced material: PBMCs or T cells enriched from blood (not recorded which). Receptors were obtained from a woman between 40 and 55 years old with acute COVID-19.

CDR3: CASSLDERGYTF. CDR3 nucleotide sequence: TGTGCCAGCAGCTTAGACGAGCGGGGCTACACCTTC. The gene calls are TRBV7-9 and TRBJ1-2, with no clear D. The CDR3 covers 12 residues. Trimming removed 1 base from V and 8 bases from J, with 8 bases in between. In germline, CDR1 is SEHNR, CDR2 FQNEAQ (reference sequence).

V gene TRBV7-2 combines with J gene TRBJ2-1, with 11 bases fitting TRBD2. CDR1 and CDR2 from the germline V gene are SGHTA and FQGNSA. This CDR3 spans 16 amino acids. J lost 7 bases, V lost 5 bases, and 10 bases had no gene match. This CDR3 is CASSPASGLAVNEQFF. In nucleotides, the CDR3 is TGTGCCAGCAGCCCAGCCTCGGGACTAGCGGTTAATGAGCAGTTCTTC.

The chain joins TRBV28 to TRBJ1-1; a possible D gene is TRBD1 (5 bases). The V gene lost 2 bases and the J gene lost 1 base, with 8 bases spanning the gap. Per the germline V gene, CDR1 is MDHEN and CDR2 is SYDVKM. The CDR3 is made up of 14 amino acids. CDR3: CASSLGGGNTEAFF. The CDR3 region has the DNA TGTGCCAGCAGTTTAGGGGGAGGGAACACTGAAGCTTTCTTT.

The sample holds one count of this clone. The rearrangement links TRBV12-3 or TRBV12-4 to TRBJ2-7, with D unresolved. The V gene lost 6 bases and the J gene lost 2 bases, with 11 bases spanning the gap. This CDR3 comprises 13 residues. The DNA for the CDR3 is TGTGCCAGCAGCCCTGGAGCCCCCTACGAGCAGTACTTC. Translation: CASSPGAPYEQYF.

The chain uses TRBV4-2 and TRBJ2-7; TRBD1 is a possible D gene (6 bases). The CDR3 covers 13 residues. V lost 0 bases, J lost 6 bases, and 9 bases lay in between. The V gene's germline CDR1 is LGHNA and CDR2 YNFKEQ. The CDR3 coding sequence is TGTGCCAGCAGCCAAGATCAGGGGACCGAGCAGTACTTC. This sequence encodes CASSQDQGTEQYF.

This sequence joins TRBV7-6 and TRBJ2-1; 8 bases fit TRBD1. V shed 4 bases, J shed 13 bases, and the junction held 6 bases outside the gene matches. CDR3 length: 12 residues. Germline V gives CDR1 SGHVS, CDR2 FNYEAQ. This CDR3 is CASSSPTGEQFF. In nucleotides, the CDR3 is TGTGCCAGCAGCTCCCCGACAGGGGAACAGTTCTTC.

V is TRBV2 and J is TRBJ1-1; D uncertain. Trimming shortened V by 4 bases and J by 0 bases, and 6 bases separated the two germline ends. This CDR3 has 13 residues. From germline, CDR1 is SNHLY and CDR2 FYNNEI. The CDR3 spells CASSASVNTEAFF. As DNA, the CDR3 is TGTGCCAGCAGTGCTTCAGTGAACACTGAAGCTTTCTTT.

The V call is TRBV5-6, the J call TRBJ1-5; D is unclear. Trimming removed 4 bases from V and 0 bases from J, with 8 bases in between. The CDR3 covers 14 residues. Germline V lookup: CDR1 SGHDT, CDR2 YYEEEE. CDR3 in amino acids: CASSNMYSNQPQHF. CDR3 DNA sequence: TGTGCCAGCAGCAATATGTATAGCAATCAGCCCCAGCATTTT.

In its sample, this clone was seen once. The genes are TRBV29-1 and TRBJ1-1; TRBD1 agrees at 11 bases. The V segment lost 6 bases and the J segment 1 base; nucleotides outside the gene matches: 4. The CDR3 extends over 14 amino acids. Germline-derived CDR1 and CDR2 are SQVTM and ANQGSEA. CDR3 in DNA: TGCAGCGTATGGGACAGGGGGGGGAACACTGAAGCTTTCTTT. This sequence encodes CSVWDRGGNTEAFF. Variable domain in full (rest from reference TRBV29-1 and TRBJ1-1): SAVISQKPSRDICQRGTSLTIQCQVDSQVTMMFWYRQQPGQSLTLIATANQGSEATYESGFVIDKFPISRPNLTFSTLTVSNMSPEDSSIYLCSVWDRGGNTEAFFGQGTRLTVV.

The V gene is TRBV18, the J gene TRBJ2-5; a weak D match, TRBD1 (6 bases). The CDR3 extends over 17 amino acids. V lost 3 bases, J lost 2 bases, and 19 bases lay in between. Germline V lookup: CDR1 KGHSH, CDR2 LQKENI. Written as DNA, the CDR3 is TGTGCCAGCTCACCCATCCGCTCGCGGACAGTGCAAGAGACCCAGTACTTC. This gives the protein CASSPIRSRTVQETQYF.

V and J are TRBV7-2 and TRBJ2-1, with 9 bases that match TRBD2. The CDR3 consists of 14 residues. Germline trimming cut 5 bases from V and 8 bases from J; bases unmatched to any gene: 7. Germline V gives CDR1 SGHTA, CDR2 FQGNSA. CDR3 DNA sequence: TGTGCCAGCAGCCCTCAAGCGGGGGGTCATGAGCAGTTCTTC. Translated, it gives CASSPQAGGHEQFF.

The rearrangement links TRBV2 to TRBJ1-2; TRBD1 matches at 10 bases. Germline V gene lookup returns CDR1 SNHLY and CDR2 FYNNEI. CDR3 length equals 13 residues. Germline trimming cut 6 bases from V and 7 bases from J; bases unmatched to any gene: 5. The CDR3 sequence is CASRGDRGGGYTF. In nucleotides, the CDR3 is TGTGCCAGCAGGGGGGACAGGGGCGGTGGCTACACCTTC.

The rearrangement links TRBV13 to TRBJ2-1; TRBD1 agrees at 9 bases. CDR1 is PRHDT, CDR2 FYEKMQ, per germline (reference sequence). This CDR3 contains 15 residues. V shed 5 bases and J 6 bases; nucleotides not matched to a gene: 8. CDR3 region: CASSLGQGQGNEQFF. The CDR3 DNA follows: TGTGCCAGCAGCCTCGGACAGGGGCAGGGCAATGAGCAGTTCTTC.

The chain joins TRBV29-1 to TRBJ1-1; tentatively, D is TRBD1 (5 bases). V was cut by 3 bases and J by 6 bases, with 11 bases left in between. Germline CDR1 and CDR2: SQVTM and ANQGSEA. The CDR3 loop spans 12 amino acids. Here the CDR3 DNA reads TGCAGCGTTGACCCGACGGGGGCTGAAGCTTTCTTT. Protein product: CSVDPTGAEAFF.

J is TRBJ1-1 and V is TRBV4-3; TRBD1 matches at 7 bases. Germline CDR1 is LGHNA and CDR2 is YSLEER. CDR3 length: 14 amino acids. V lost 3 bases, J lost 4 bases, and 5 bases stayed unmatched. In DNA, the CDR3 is TGCGCCAGCAGCCACTACAGGGGAGGCACTGAAGCTTTCTTT. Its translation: CASSHYRGGTEAFF.

CDR3 residues: CASSFWAGTETYEQYF. The CDR3, as DNA: TGTGCCAGTAGTTTTTGGGCGGGAACGGAGACTTACGAGCAGTACTTC. V gene TRBV19 combines with J gene TRBJ2-7, with a tentative D call TRBD2 (6 bases). Germline lookup yields CDR1 LNHDA and CDR2 SQIVND (reference sequence). This CDR3 is 16 amino acids long. Between the trimmed V and J ends, which lost 5 bases and 4 bases, there was a span of 21 bases.

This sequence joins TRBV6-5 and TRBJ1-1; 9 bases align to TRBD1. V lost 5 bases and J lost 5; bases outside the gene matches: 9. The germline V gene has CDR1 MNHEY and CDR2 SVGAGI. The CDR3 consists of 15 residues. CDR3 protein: CASSRETGGGTEAFF. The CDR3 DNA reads TGTGCCAGCAGTCGAGAAACAGGGGGCGGGACTGAAGCTTTCTTT.

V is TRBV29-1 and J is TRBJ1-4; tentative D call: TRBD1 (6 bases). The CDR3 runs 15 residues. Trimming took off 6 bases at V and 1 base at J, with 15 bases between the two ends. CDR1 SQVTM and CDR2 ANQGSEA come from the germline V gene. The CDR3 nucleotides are TGCAGCGTGACCGGGTTAGGGGGAACTAATGAAAAACTGTTTTTT. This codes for CSVTGLGGTNEKLFF.